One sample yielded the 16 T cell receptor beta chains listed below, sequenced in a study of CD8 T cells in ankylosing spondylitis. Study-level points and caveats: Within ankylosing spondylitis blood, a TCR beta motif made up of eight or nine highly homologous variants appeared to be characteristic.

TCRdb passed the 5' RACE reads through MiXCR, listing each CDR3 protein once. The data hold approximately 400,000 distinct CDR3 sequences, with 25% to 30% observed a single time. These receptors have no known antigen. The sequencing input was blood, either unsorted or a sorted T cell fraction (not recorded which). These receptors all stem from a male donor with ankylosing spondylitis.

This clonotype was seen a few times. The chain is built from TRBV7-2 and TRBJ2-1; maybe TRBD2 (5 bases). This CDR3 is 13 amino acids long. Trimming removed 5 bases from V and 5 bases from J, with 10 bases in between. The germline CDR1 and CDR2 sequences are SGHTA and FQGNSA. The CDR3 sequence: CASSERIHNEQFF. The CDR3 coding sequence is TGTGCCAGCAGCGAGCGGATCCACAATGAGCAGTTCTTC.

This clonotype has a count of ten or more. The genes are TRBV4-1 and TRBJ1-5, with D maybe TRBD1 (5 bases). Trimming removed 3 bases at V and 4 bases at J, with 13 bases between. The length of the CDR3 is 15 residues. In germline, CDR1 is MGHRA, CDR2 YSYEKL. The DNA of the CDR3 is TGCGCCAGCAGCCAGGGGGGGGTGGTTAATCAGCCCCAGCATTTT. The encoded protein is CASSQGGVVNQPQHF.

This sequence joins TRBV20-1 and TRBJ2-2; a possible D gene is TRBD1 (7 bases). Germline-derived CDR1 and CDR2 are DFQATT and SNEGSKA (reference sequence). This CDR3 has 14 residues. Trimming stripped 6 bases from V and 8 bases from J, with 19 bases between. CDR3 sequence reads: CSALRRGLSGELFF. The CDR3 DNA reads TGCAGTGCCCTGAGGAGGGGGCTTTCTGGGGAGCTGTTTTTT.

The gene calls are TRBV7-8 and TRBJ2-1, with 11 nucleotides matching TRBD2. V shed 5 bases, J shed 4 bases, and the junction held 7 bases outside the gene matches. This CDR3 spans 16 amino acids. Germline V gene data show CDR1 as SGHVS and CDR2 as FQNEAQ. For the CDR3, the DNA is TGTGCCAGCAGCCACGCGGTAGCGGGAGGGTACAATGAGCAGTTCTTC. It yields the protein CASSHAVAGGYNEQFF.

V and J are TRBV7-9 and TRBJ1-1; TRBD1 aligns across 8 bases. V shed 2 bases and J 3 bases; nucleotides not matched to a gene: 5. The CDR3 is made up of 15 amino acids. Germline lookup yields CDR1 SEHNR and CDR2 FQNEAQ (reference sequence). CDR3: CASSLRQGQDTEAFF. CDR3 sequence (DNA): TGTGCCAGCAGCTTAAGGCAGGGACAGGACACTGAAGCTTTCTTT.

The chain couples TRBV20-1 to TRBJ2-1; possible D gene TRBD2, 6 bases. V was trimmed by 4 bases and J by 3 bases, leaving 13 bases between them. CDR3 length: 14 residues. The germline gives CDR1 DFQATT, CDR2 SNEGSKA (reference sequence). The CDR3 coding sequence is TGCAGTGCTACAAGCCCGGGACTCTACAATGAGCAGTTCTTC. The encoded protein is CSATSPGLYNEQFF.

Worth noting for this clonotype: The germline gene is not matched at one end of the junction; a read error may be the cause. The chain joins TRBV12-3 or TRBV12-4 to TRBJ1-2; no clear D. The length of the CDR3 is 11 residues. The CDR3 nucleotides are TGTGCCAGCAGTCTAGGAGGTCGGGCCGGCTTC. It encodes CASSLGGRAGF.

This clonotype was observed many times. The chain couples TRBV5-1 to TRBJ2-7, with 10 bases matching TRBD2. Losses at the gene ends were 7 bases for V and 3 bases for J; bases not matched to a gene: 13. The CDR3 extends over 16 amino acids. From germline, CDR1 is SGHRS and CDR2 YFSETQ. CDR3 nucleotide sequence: TGCGCCAGCGTCGAGGCCCCTAGCGGGGGTTACTACGAGCAGTACTTC. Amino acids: CASVEAPSGGYYEQYF. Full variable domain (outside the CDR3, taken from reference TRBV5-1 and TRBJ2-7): KAGVTQTPRYLIKTRGQQVTLSCSPISGHRSVSWYQQTPGQGLQFLFEYFSETQRNKGNFPGRFSGRQFSNSRSEMNVSTLELGDSALYLCASVEAPSGGYYEQYFGPGTRLTVT.

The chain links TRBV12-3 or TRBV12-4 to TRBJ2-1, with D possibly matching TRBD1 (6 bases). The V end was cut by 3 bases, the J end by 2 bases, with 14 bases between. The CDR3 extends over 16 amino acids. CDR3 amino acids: CASSLAGTNPYNEQFF. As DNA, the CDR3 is TGTGCCAGCAGTTTGGCCGGGACAAATCCCTACAATGAGCAGTTCTTC.

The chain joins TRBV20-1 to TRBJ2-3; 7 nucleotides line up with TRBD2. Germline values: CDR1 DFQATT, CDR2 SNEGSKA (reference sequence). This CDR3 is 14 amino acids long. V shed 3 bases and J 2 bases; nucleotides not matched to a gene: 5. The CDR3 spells CSASRLAATDTQYF. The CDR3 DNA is TGCAGTGCTAGCCGGCTAGCGGCCACAGATACGCAGTATTTT.

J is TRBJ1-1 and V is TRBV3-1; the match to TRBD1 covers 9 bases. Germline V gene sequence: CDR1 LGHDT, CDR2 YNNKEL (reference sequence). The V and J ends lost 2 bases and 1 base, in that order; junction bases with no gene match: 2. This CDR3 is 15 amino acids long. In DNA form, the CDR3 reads TGTGCCAGCAGCCAACGGGACAGGGCGAACACTGAAGCTTTCTTT. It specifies CASSQRDRANTEAFF.

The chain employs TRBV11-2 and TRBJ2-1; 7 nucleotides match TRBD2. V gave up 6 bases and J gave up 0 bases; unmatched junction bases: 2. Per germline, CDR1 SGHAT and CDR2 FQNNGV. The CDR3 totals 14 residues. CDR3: CASRSSGSYNEQFF. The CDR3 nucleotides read TGTGCCAGCAGATCTAGCGGCTCCTACAATGAGCAGTTCTTC. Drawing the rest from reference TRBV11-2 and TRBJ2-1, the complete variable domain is EAGVAQSPRYKIIEKRQSVAFWCNPISGHATLYWYQQILGQGPKLLIQFQNNGVVDDSQLPKDRFSAERLKGVDSTLKIQPAKLEDSAVYLCASRSSGSYNEQFFGPGTRLTVL.

The CDR3 is CASSLWATGVGTDTQYF. CDR3 nucleotide sequence: TGTGCCAGCAGCTTATGGGCGACAGGGGTCGGCACAGATACGCAGTATTTT. The V call is TRBV7-8, the J call TRBJ2-3, with TRBD1 identical over 8 bases. Germline-derived CDR1 and CDR2 are SGHVS and FQNEAQ. The ends lost 2 bases at V and 1 base at J; junction bases unmatched: 8. This CDR3 is 17 amino acids long.

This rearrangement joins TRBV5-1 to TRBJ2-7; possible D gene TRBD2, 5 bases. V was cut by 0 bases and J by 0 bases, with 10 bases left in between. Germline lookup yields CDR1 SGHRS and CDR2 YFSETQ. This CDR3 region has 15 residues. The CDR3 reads CASSLAGSYSYEQYF. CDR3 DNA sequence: TGCGCCAGCAGCTTGGCGGGATCTTACTCCTACGAGCAGTACTTC. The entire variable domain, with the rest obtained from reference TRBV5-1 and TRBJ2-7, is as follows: KAGVTQTPRYLIKTRGQQVTLSCSPISGHRSVSWYQQTPGQGLQFLFEYFSETQRNKGNFPGRFSGRQFSNSRSEMNVSTLELGDSALYLCASSLAGSYSYEQYFGPGTRLTVT.

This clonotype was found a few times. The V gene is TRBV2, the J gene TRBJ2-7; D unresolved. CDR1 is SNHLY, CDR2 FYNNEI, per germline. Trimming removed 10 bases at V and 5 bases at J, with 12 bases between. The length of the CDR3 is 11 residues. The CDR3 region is CATSTPDEQYF. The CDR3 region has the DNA TGTGCCACCAGCACACCGGACGAGCAGTACTTC.

The CDR3 loop is CASSRQAQGTYSNQPQHF. The DNA for the CDR3 is TGTGCCAGCAGTCGACAGGCCCAGGGGACTTATAGCAATCAGCCCCAGCATTTT. J is TRBJ1-5 and V is TRBV6-1; D is perhaps TRBD1 (6 bases). Trimming pared 5 bases from V and 0 bases from J, leaving 20 bases between. This CDR3 contains 18 residues. Germline CDR1 MNHNS, CDR2 SASEGT.